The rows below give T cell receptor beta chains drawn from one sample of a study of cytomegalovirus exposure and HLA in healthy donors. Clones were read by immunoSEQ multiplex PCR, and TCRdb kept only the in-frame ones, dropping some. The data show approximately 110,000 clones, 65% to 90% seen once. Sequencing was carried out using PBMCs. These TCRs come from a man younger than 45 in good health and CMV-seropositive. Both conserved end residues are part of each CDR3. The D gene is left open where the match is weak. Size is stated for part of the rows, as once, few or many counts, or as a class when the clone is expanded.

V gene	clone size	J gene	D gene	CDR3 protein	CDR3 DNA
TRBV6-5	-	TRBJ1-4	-	CASSSRVGEKLFF	TGTGCCAGCAGTTCCAGGGTAGGCGAAAAACTGTTTTTT
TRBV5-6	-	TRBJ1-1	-	CASSLIVEGAEAFF	TGTGCCAGCAGCTTGATAGTAGAGGGGGCTGAAGCTTTCTTT
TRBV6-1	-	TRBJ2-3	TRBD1	CASLPTGADTQYF	TGTGCCAGCCTCCCTACAGGGGCAGATACGCAGTATTTT
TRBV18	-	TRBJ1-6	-	CASSPGGANSPLHF	TGTGCCAGCTCACCGGGAGGAGCAAATTCACCCCTCCACTTT
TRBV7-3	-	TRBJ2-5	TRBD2	CASSSGLAGGTQETQYF	TGTGCCAGCAGCTCCGGACTAGCGGGGGGTACCCAAGAGACCCAGTACTTC
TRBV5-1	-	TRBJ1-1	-	CASSWGTPEKNTEAFF	TGCGCCAGCAGCTGGGGGACACCAGAGAAGAACACTGAAGCTTTCTTT
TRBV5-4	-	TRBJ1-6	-	CASSLEAYSPLHF	TGTGCCAGCAGCTTGGAAGCATATTCACCCCTCCACTTT
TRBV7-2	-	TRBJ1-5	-	CASSLRGNQPQHF	TGTGCCAGCAGCTTACGAGGCAATCAGCCCCAGCATTTT
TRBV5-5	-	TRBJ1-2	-	CASSLAGRGNYGYTF	TGTGCCAGCAGCTTGGCCGGCAGGGGTAACTATGGCTACACCTTC
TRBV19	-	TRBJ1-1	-	CASSMTDRTRAFF	TGTGCCAGTAGTATGACCGACAGGACTCGGGCTTTCTTT
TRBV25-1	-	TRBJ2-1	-	CASSAPGGTSNEQFF	TGTGCCAGCAGTGCGCCGGGGGGCACCAGCAATGAGCAGTTCTTC
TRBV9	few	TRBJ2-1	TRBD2	CASSVWGGTTDEQFF	TGTGCCAGCAGCGTATGGGGGGGGACTACGGATGAGCAGTTCTTC
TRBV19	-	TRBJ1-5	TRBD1	CASTPSRGDQPQHF	TGTGCCAGTACCCCAAGCAGGGGGGATCAGCCCCAGCATTTT
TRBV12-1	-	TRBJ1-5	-	CASSLGQGDLVNQPQHF	TGTGCCAGCAGCCTGGGACAGGGAGATTTAGTCAATCAGCCCCAGCATTTT
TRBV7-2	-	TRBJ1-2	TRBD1	CASSLGGQGAYGYTF	TGTGCCAGCAGCTTAGGTGGACAGGGTGCCTATGGCTACACCTTC
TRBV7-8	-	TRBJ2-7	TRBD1	CASSLRDRGPDQKYF	TGTGCCAGCAGCTTACGGGACAGGGGGCCAGACCAGAAGTACTTC
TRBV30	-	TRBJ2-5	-	CAWSVSLGIEGFGSGGLETQYF	TGTGCCTGGAGTGTGAGTCTGGGCATTGAAGGGTTCGGGTCTGGGGGGTTGGAGACCCAGTACTTC
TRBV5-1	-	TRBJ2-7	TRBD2	CASTPGGGGFYEQYF	TGCGCCAGCACCCCGGGCGGGGGGGGGTTCTACGAGCAGTACTTC
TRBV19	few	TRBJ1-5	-	CASSGGGGNQPQHF	TGTGCCAGTAGTGGGGGAGGCGGCAATCAGCCCCAGCATTTT
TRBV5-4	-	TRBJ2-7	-	CASSLEGVREQYF	TGTGCCAGCAGCTTGGAAGGGGTTCGTGAGCAGTACTTC
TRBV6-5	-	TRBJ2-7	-	CASSRGQSSSYEQYF	TGTGCCAGCAGTAGAGGACAGTCCAGCTCCTACGAGCAGTACTTC
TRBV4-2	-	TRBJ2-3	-	CASSQEVRSFPSTDTQYF	TGTGCCAGCAGCCAAGAGGTCCGGTCTTTCCCAAGCACAGATACGCAGTATTTT
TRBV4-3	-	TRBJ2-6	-	CASSQEGGAGANVLTF	TGCGCCAGCAGCCAAGAAGGGGGGGCTGGGGCCAACGTCCTGACTTTC
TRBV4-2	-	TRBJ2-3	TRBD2	CASSPLAGVTDTQYF	TGTGCCAGCTCCCCACTAGCGGGGGTCACAGATACGCAGTATTTT
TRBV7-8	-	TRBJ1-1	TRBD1	CASSFGQGVSEAFF	TGTGCCAGCAGCTTCGGACAGGGTGTATCTGAAGCTTTCTTT
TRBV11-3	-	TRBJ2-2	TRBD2	CAPRWSGGSNTGELFF	TGTGCCCCCCGGTGGAGCGGGGGGTCGAACACCGGGGAGCTGTTTTTT
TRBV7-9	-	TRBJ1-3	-	CASSSAPTVYGGNTIYF	TGTGCCAGCAGCTCCGCTCCGACAGTTTATGGCGGAAACACCATATATTTT
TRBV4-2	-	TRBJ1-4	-	CASSPTHGATNEKLFF	TGTGCCAGCAGCCCAACCCACGGGGCAACTAATGAAAAACTGTTTTTT
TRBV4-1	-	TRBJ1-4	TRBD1	CASSQTIRQGPGEKLFF	TGCGCCAGCAGCCAAACGATCCGACAGGGTCCGGGGGAAAAACTGTTTTTT
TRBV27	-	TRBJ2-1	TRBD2	CASMTWGGNEQFF	TGTGCCAGCATGACGTGGGGGGGCAATGAGCAGTTCTTC
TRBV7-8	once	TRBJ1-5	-	CASSLTGTQPQHF	TGTGCCAGCAGCTTAACAGGTACACAGCCCCAGCATTTT
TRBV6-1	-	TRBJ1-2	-	CASSVHRAYGYTF	TGTGCCAGCAGTGTCCACCGAGCCTATGGCTACACCTTC
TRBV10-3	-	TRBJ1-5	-	CATNQGNSNQPQHF	TGTGCCACTAACCAGGGTAATAGCAATCAGCCCCAGCATTTT
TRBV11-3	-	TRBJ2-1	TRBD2	CASSTLSGGPNEQFF	TGTGCCAGCAGCACTCTATCGGGGGGGCCCAATGAGCAGTTCTTC
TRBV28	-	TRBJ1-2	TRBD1	CASTDYRGPSGYTF	TGTGCCAGTACCGATTACAGGGGGCCGAGTGGCTACACCTTC
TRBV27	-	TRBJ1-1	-	CASSFVQGDTEAFF	TGTGCCAGCAGTTTTGTACAGGGCGACACTGAAGCTTTCTTT
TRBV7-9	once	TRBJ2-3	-	CASSLGPQQGSDTQYF	TGTGCCAGCAGCTTAGGACCCCAACAGGGATCAGATACGCAGTATTTT
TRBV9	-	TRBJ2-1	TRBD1	CASSVAPGGNEQFF	TGTGCCAGCAGCGTAGCTCCAGGGGGCAATGAGCAGTTCTTC
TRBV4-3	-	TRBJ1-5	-	CASSQDWGPGSGQPQHF	TGCGCCAGCAGCCAAGATTGGGGGCCAGGGTCGGGGCAGCCCCAGCATTTT
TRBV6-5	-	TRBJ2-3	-	CAEQGLADTDTQYF	TGTGCCGAGCAGGGGCTAGCGGACACAGATACGCAGTATTTT
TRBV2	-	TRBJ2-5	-	CASRRETQYF	TGTGCCAGCAGGCGGGAGACCCAGTACTTC